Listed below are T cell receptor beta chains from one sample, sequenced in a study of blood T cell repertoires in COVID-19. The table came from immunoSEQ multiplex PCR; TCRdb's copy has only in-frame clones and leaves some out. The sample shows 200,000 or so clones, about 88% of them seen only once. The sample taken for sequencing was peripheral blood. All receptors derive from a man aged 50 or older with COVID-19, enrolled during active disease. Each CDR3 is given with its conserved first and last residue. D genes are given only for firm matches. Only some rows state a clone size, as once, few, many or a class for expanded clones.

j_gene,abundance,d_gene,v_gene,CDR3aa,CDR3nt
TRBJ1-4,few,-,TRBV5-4,CASSLGTSAQGEKLFF,TGTGCCAGCAGCTTGGGTACCTCGGCACAGGGCGAAAAACTGTTTTTT
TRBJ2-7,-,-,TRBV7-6,CASSLGYTISYEQYF,TGTGCCAGCAGCTTAGGATACACCATATCCTACGAGCAGTACTTC
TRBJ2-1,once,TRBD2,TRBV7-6,CASSFPGLAGTEQFF,TGTGCCAGCAGCTTTCCGGGACTAGCGGGAACTGAGCAGTTCTTC
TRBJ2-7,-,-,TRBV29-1,CSVDRGYEQYF,TGCAGCGTTGATCGGGGATACGAGCAGTACTTC
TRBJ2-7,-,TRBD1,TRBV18,CASSPRVPGQGTEQYF,TGTGCCAGCTCACCGCGAGTCCCGGGACAGGGGACCGAGCAGTACTTC
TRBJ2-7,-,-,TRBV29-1,CSVEDTNGSYEQYF,TGCAGCGTTGAGGACACCAACGGCTCCTACGAGCAGTACTTC
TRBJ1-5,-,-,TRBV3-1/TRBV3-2,CASSQAGQGIYSNQPQHF,TGTGCCAGCAGCCAAGCGGGCCAGGGGATTTATAGCAATCAGCCCCAGCATTTT
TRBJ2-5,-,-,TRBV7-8,CASSSGIGEVETQYF,TGTGCCAGCAGCTCGGGGATCGGGGAAGTGGAGACCCAGTACTTC
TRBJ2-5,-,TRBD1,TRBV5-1,CASSLGQGAGETQYF,TGCGCCAGCAGCTTGGGGCAGGGGGCTGGAGAGACCCAGTACTTC
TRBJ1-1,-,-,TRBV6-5,CASSKFGRSKAFF,TGTGCCAGCAGCAAGTTCGGGAGGAGCAAAGCTTTCTTT
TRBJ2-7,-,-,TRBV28,CASSLGGRDYEQYF,TGTGCCAGCAGTTTGGGGGGTAGGGACTACGAGCAGTACTTC
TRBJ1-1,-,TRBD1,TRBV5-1,CASSKRQGMNTEAFF,TGCGCCAGCAGCAAACGACAGGGGATGAACACTGAAGCTTTCTTT
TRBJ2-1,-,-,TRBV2,CASSERLSRIGEQFF,TGTGCCAGCAGTGAGAGGCTATCCAGAATCGGTGAGCAGTTCTTC
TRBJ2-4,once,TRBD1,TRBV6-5,CASSSWTGLTKNIQYF,TGTGCCAGCAGTTCTTGGACAGGGTTGACCAAAAACATTCAGTACTTC
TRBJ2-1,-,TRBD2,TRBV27,CASRDSGGAWEQFF,TGTGCCAGCAGGGATAGCGGGGGGGCGTGGGAGCAGTTCTTC
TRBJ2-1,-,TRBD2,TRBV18,CASSPSSGGGDEQFF,TGTGCCAGCTCACCAAGTTCGGGAGGGGGAGATGAGCAGTTCTTC
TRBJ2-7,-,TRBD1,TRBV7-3,CASSLGPGGQHEQYF,TGTGCCAGCAGCTTAGGCCCAGGGGGCCAACACGAGCAGTACTTC
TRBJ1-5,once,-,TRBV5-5,CASSFLLGAPQPQHF,TGTGCCAGCAGCTTTCTTTTGGGGGCCCCCCAGCCCCAGCATTTT
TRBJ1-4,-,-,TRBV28,CASSTKGKGSTNEKLFF,TGTGCCAGCAGTACAAAGGGGAAGGGATCAACTAATGAAAAACTGTTTTTT
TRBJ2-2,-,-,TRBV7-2,CASSLGGPGAGNTGELFF,TGTGCCAGCAGCTTAGGGGGGCCCGGGGCGGGGAACACCGGGGAGCTGTTTTTT
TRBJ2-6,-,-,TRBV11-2,CASSLVESSGANVLTF,TGTGCCAGCAGCTTAGTCGAGAGCTCTGGGGCCAACGTCCTGACTTTC
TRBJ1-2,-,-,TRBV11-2,CASSLDGPNYGYTF,TGTGCCAGCAGCTTAGATGGCCCTAACTATGGCTACACCTTC
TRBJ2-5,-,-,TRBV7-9,CASSPTSERWETQYF,TGTGCCAGCAGCCCCACCTCGGAGCGTTGGGAGACCCAGTACTTC
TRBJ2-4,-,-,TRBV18,CASSISLAKNIQYF,TGTGCCAGCTCAATTAGCCTGGCCAAAAACATTCAGTACTTC
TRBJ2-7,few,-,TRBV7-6,CASSLGGLNEQYF,TGTGCCAGCAGCTTAGGAGGTCTCAACGAGCAGTACTTC
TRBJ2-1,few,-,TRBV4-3,CASSHTDSYNEQFF,TGCGCCAGCAGCCATACAGACTCCTACAATGAGCAGTTCTTC
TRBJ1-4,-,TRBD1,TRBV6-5,CASSRDSATNEKLFF,TGTGCCAGCAGCCGGGACAGTGCAACTAATGAAAAACTGTTTTTT